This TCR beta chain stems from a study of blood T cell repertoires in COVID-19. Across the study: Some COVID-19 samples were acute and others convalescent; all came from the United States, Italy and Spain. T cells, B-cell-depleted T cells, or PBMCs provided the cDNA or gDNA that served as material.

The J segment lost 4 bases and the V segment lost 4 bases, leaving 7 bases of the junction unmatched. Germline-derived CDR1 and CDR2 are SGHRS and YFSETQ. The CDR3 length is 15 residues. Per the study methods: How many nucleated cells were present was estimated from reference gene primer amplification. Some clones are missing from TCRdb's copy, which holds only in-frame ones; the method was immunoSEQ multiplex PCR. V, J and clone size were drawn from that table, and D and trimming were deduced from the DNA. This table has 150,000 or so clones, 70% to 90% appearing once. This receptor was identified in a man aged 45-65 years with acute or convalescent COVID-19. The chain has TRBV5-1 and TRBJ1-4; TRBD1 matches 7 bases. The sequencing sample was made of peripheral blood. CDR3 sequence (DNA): TGCGCCAGCAGCCCGGGGACAGCCGATAATGAAAAACTGTTTTTT. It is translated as CASSPGTADNEKLFF.